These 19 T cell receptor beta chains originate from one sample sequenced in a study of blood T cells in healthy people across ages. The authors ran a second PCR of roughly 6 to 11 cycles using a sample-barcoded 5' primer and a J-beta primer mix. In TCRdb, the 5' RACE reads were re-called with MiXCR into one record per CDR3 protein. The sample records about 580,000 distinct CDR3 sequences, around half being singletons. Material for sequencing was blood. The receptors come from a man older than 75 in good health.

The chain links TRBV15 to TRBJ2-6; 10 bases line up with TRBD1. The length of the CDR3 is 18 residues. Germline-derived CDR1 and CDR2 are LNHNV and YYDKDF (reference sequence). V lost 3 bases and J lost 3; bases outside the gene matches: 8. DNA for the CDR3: TGTGCCACCAGCAGCCGGGACAGGGGTTTCTATGGGGCCAACGTCCTGACTTTC. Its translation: CATSSRDRGFYGANVLTF. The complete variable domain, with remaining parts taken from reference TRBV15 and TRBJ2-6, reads DAMVIQNPRYQVTQFGKPVTLSCSQTLNHNVMYWYQQKSSQAPKLLFHYYDKDFNNEADTPDNFQSRRPNTSFCFLDIRSPGLGDTAMYLCATSSRDRGFYGANVLTFGAGSRLTVL.

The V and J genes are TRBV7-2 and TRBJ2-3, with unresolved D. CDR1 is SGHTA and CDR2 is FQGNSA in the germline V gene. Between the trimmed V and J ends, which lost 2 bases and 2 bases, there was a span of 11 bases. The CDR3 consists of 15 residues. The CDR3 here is CASSLPSPYTDTQYF. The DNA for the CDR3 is TGTGCCAGCAGCTTACCCAGCCCCTACACAGATACGCAGTATTTT.

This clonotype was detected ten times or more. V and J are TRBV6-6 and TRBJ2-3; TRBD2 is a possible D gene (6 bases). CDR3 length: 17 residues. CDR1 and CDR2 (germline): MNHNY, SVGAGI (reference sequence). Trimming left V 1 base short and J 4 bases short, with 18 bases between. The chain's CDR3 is CASSYWASVAGADTQYF. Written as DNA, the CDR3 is TGTGCCAGCAGTTACTGGGCTAGCGTAGCCGGCGCAGATACGCAGTATTTT.

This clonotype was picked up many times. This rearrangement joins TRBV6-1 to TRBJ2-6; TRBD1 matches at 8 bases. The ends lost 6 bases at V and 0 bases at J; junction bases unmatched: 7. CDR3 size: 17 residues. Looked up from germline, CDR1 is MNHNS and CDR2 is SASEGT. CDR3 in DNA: TGTGCCAGCAGGAAAGGACAGGGCAACTCTGGGGCCAACGTCCTGACTTTC. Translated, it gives CASRKGQGNSGANVLTF.

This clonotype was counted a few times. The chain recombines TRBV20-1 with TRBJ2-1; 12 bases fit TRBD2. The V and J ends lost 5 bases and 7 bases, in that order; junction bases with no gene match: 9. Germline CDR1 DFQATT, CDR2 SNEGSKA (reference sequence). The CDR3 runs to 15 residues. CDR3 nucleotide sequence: TGCAGTGCTTACACCTCCGGGACTAGCGGGAATGAGCAGTTCTTC. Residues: CSAYTSGTSGNEQFF.

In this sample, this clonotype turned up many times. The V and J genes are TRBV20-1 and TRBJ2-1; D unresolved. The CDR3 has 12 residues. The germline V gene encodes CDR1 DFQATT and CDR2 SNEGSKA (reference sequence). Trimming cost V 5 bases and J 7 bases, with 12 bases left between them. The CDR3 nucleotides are TGCAGTGCTGCCCGGACGGCTAATGAGCAGTTCTTC. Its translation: CSAARTANEQFF.

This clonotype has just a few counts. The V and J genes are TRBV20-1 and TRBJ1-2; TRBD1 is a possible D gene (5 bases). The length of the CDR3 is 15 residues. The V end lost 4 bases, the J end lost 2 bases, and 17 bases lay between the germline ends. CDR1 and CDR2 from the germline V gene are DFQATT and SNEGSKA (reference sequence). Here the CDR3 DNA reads TGCAGTGCTACTCAGGGTAAAAATCGGAACTATGGCTACACCTTC. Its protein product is CSATQGKNRNYGYTF.

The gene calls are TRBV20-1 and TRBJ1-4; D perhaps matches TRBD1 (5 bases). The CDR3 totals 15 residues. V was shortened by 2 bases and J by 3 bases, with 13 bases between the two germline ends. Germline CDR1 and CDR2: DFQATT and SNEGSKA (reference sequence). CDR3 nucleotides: TGCAGTGCTAGATCCCTAGGGGCATCTAATGAAAAACTGTTTTTT. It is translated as CSARSLGASNEKLFF.

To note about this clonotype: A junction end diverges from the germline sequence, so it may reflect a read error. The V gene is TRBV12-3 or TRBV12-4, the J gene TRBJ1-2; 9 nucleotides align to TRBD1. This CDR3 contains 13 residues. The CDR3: CASSRDRVYGCTF. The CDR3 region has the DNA TGTGCCAGCAGTCGGGACAGGGTCTATGGCTGCACCTTC.

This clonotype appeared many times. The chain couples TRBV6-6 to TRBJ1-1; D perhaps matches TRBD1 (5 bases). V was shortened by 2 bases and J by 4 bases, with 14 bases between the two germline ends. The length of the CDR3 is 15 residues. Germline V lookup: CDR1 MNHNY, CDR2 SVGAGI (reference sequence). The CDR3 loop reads CASSYPGQRTTEAFF. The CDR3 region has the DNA TGTGCCAGCAGTTACCCCGGACAACGCACCACTGAAGCTTTCTTT.

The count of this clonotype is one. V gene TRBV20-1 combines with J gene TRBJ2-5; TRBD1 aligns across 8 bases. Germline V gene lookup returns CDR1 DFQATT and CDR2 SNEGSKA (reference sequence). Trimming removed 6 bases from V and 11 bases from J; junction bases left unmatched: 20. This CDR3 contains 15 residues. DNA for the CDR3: TGCAGTGCACTCCCCCGGGACAGGATCTACAATGAGCAGTACTTC. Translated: CSALPRDRIYNEQYF.

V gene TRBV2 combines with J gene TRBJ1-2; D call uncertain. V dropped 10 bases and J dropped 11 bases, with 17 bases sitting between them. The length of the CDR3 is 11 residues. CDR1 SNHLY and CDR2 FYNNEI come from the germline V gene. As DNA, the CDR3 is TGTGCCACCTCCGACATGGGTTTATACACCTTC. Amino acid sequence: CATSDMGLYTF.

CDR3 DNA: TGTGCCAGCAGCCGGGACAGCCTTGGGGAGACCCAGTACTTC. Encoded protein: CASSRDSLGETQYF. The rearrangement uses TRBV4-2 and TRBJ2-7; 7 bases line up with TRBD1. The J call may be incorrect, as the DNA end agrees better with TRBJ2-5. Germline CDR1 LGHNA, CDR2 YNFKEQ. The CDR3 spans 14 residues.

This chain's CDR3 is CASSKAKNAVNEQFF. The CDR3 bases are TGTGCCAGCAGCAAAGCGAAGAACGCCGTCAATGAGCAGTTCTTC. The chain couples TRBV21-1 to TRBJ2-1. TRBV21-1 represents a pseudogene. The CDR3 length is 15 residues.

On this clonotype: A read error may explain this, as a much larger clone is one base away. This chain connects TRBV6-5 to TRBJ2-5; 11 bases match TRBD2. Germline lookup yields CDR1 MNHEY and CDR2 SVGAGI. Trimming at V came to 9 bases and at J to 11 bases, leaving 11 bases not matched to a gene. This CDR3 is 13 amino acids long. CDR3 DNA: TGTGCCAGATCGGGACTAGCGGACAATGAGCAGTACTTC. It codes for CARSGLADNEQYF.

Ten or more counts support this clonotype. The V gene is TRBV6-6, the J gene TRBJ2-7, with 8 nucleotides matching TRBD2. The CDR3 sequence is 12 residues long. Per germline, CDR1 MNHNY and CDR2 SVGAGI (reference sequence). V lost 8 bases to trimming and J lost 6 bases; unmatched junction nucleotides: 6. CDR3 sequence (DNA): TGTGCCAGCGGACTCGGGGGGGGCGAGCAGTACTTC. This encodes CASGLGGGEQYF.

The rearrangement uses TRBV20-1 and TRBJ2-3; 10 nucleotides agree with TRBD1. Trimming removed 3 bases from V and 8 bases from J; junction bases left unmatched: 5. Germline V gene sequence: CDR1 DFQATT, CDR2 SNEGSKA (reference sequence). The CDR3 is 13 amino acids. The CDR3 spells CSASDRGRGTQYF. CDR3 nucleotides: TGCAGTGCTAGTGACAGGGGGCGAGGTACGCAGTATTTT.

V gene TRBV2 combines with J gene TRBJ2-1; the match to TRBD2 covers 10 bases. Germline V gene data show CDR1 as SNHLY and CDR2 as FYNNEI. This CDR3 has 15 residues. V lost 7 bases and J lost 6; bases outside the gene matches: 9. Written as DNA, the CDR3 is TGTGCCAGCACTGCCTCGGGACTAGCGTCCAATGAGCAGTTCTTC. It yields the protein CASTASGLASNEQFF.

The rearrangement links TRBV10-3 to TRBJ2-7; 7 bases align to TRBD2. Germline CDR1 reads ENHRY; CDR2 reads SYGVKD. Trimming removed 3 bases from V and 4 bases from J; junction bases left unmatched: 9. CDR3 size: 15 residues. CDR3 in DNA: TGTGCCATCAGTGAATGGGAGGGCCGTCGGTACGAGCAGTACTTC. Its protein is CAISEWEGRRYEQYF.